A selection of T cell receptor beta chains follows, all from one sample in a study of shared clonotypes between healthy human individuals. The method was immunoSEQ multiplex PCR; TCRdb's version includes in-frame clones alone and lacks a portion of them. The sample has some 700,000 clones, 90% seen once. The material sequenced was memory CD8+ T cells from PBMCs. These receptors all stem from a man between 18 and 35 years old in good health. Some clones in this sample may be carry-over from other donors' samples. The CDR3 runs from the conserved cysteine through the conserved F or W. Each record gives: J gene, clone size, D gene, V gene, CDR3 DNA, CDR3 protein. The D gene is left open where the match is weak. Not all rows give a size; the values are once, few, many and, for expanded clones, a class.

j_gene: TRBJ2-2
abundance: -
d_gene: -
v_gene: TRBV27
CDR3nt: TGTGCCAGCAGTCCGAAGGGCGGGGAGCTGTTTTTT
CDR3aa: CASSPKGGELFF

j_gene: TRBJ2-1
abundance: -
d_gene: TRBD2
v_gene: TRBV7-8
CDR3nt: TGTGCCAGCAGCCCGCGACTAGCGGGATATAACGATGAGCAGTTCTTC
CDR3aa: CASSPRLAGYNDEQFF

j_gene: TRBJ1-6
abundance: -
d_gene: -
v_gene: TRBV11-3
CDR3nt: TGTGCCAGCATCCTTTCCCCCCCTTCACCCCTCCACTTT
CDR3aa: CASILSPPSPLHF

j_gene: TRBJ2-7
abundance: -
d_gene: TRBD2
v_gene: TRBV6-5
CDR3nt: TGTGCCAGCAGTTACTCGCAGCGGGGCCCATCCTACGAGCAGTACTTC
CDR3aa: CASSYSQRGPSYEQYF

j_gene: TRBJ2-2
abundance: once
d_gene: -
v_gene: TRBV28
CDR3nt: TGTGCCAGCAGTTTAAGGGGCGGGATGGCAGAGGGCACCGGGGAGCTGTTTTTT
CDR3aa: CASSLRGGMAEGTGELFF

j_gene: TRBJ1-2
abundance: -
d_gene: -
v_gene: TRBV9
CDR3nt: TGTGCCAGCAGCGTAGCGGGGATTAACTATGGCTACACCTTC
CDR3aa: CASSVAGINYGYTF

j_gene: TRBJ2-1
abundance: -
d_gene: -
v_gene: TRBV25-1
CDR3nt: TGTGCCAGCAGTGATGATGGGTACAATGAGCAGTTCTTC
CDR3aa: CASSDDGYNEQFF

j_gene: TRBJ2-2
abundance: -
d_gene: TRBD2
v_gene: TRBV11-1
CDR3nt: TGTGCCAGCAGCTTAGCGTTGACTAGCGGAGGAAAGGCCGGGGAGCTGTTTTTT
CDR3aa: CASSLALTSGGKAGELFF

j_gene: TRBJ1-4
abundance: -
d_gene: -
v_gene: TRBV27
CDR3nt: TGTGCCAGCAGGGACGTTATCGGGGGACTTCACAGCGAAAAACTGTTTTTT
CDR3aa: CASRDVIGGLHSEKLFF

j_gene: TRBJ1-4
abundance: -
d_gene: TRBD1
v_gene: TRBV5-1
CDR3nt: TGCGCCAGCAGCCCAGGGGGGGACGACGAAAAACTGTTTTTT
CDR3aa: CASSPGGDDEKLFF

j_gene: TRBJ1-6
abundance: few
d_gene: TRBD1
v_gene: TRBV18
CDR3nt: TGTGCCAGCTCACCGGGACAGGGGGTCAATTCACCCCTCCACTTT
CDR3aa: CASSPGQGVNSPLHF

j_gene: TRBJ2-2
abundance: once
d_gene: TRBD2
v_gene: TRBV11-1
CDR3nt: TGTGCCAGCAGCTCACCTAGCGGGTTGAACACCGGGGAGCTGTTTTTT
CDR3aa: CASSSPSGLNTGELFF

j_gene: TRBJ2-3
abundance: once
d_gene: TRBD2
v_gene: TRBV12-5
CDR3nt: TGTGCTAGTGGTTTGTCCGGACTAGCGGGAGATACGCAGTATTTT
CDR3aa: CASGLSGLAGDTQYF

j_gene: TRBJ2-2
abundance: -
d_gene: TRBD2
v_gene: TRBV27
CDR3nt: TGTGCCAGCAGTATACTAGCGGGAGGGCCTGGGGGTGGGGAGCTGTTTTTT
CDR3aa: CASSILAGGPGGGELFF

j_gene: TRBJ2-3
abundance: -
d_gene: TRBD1
v_gene: TRBV30
CDR3nt: TGTGCCTGCTATGCCGGGACAGGGGGCACAGATACGCAGTATTTT
CDR3aa: CACYAGTGGTDTQYF

j_gene: TRBJ2-7
abundance: -
d_gene: TRBD1
v_gene: TRBV7-9
CDR3nt: TGTGCCAGCAGCTTCGGACAGGGAATTAACTACGAGCAGTACTTC
CDR3aa: CASSFGQGINYEQYF

j_gene: TRBJ2-2
abundance: -
d_gene: -
v_gene: TRBV5-1
CDR3nt: TGCGCCAGCAGCTTGGGAGGGGCCGGGGAGCTGTTTTTT
CDR3aa: CASSLGGAGELFF

j_gene: TRBJ2-1
abundance: once
d_gene: -
v_gene: TRBV9
CDR3nt: TGTGCCAGCAGCGTAGCGGGTAGCGGTGATGAGCAGTTCTTC
CDR3aa: CASSVAGSGDEQFF